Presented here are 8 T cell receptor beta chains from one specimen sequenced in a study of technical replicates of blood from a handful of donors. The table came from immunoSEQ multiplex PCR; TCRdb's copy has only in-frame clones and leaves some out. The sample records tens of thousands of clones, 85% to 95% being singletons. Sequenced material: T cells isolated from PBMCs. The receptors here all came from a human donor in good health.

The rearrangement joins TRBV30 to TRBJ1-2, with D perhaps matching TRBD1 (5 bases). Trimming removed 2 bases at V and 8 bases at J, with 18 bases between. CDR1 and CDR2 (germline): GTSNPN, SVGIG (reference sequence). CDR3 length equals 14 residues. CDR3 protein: CAWSSYQGPHGYTF. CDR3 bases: TGTGCCTGGAGTTCCTATCAGGGCCCCCACGGCTACACCTTC.

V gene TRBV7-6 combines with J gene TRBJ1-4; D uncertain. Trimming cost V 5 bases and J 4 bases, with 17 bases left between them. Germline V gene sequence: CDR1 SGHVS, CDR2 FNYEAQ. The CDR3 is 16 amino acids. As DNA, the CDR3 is TGTGCCAGCAGCCCTGCGGACGGCGGACTTAATGAAAAACTGTTTTTT. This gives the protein CASSPADGGLNEKLFF.

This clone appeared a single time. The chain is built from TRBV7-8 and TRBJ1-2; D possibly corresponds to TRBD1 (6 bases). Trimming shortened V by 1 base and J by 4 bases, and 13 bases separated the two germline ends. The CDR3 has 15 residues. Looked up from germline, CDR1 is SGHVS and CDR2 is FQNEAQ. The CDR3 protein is CASSLDLQDSYGYTF. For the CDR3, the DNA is TGTGCCAGCAGCTTAGACCTCCAGGACAGCTATGGCTACACCTTC.

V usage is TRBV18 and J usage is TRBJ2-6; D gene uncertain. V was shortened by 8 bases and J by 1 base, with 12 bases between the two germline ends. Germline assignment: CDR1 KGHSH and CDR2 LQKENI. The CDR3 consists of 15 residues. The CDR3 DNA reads TGTGCCAGCCAATACTGGGCTTCTGGGGCCAACGTCCTGACTTTC. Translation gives CASQYWASGANVLTF. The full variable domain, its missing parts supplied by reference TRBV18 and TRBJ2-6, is NAGVMQNPRHLVRRRGQEARLRCSPMKGHSHVYWYRQLPEEGLKFMVYLQKENIIDESGMPKERFSAEFPKEGPSILRIQQVVRGDSAAYFCASQYWASGANVLTFGAGSRLTVL.

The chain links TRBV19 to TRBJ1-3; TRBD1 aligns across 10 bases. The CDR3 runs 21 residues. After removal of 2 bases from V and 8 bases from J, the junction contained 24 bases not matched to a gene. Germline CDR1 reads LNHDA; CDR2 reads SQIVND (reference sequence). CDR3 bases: TGTGCCAGTAGTATACGGACAGGGGGATTTGGACGCAACTTGGTAGGAGACACCATATATTTT. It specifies CASSIRTGGFGRNLVGDTIYF.

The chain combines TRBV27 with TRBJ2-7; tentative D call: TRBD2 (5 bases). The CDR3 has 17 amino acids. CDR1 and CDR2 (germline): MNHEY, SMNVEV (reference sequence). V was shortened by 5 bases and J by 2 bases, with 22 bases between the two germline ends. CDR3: CASSGFSSLTDTYEQYF. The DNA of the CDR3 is TGTGCCAGCAGTGGATTCTCTAGCCTCACGGATACCTACGAGCAGTACTTC.

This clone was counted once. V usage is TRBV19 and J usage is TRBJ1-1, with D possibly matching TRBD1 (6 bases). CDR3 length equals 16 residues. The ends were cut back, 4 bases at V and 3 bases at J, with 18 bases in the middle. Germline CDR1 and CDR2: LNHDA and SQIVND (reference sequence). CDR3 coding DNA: TGTGCCAGTAGTAGAGGGCAGGGGTTTTACCACACTGAAGCTTTCTTT. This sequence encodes CASSRGQGFYHTEAFF.

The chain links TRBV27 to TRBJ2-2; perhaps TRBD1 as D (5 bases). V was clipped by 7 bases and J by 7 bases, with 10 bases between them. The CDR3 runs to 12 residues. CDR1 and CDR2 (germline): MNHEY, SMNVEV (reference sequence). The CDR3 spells CASTQGFGELFF. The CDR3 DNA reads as TGTGCCAGCACCCAGGGTTTCGGGGAGCTGTTTTTT.